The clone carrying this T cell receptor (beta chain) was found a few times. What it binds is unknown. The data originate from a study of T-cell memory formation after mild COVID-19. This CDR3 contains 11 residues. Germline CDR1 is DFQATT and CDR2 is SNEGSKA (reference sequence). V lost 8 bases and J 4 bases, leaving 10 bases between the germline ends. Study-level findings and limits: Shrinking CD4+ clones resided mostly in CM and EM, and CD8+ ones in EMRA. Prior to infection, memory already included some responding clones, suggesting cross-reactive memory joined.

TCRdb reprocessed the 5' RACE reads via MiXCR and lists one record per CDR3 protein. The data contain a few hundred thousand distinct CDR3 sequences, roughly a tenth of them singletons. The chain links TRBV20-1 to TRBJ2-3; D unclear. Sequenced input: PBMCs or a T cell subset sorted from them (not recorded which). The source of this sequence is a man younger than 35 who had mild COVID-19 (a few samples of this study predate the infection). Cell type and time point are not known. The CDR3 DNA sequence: TGCAGTACCAGCTTGGCAGATACGCAGTATTTT. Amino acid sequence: CSTSLADTQYF.